The rows below give T cell receptor beta chains drawn from one sample of a study of CD8 T cells in Susac syndrome. TCRdb recomputed calls from the immunoSEQ multiplex PCR reads with MiXCR, one row per CDR3 protein. The sample shows roughly 300,000 distinct CDR3 sequences, more than 75% of them seen only once. Sequences were obtained from CD8+ T cells from PBMCs. The receptor set was obtained from a human donor with multiple sclerosis. The CDR3 runs from the conserved cysteine through the conserved F or W. Each record gives: clone size, D gene, CDR3 length, V gene, J gene, CDR3 DNA, CDR3 protein. A D gene is named only where the DNA matches it firmly. The size entry is marked missing in some rows and otherwise reads once, few, many or a size class.

>NA|NA|15|TRBV4-1|TRBJ2-2
TGCGCCAGCAGCCAAGAACGGGGAGACACCGGGGAGCTGTTTTTT
CASSQERGDTGELFF
>NA|NA|13|TRBV19|TRBJ2-1
TGTGCCAGTAGGGAGGTTGACTACAATGAGCAGTTCTTC
CASREVDYNEQFF
>NA|NA|17|TRBV12-5|TRBJ1-1
TGTGCTAGTGCTGGCCCTCCGGGGTGGCCAAACTTTGGCGGAGCTTTCTTT
CASAGPPGWPNFGGAFF
>NA|NA|16|TRBV7-9|TRBJ1-5
TGTGCCAGCAGCTTAGATGGTAGAGGGGATGGTCAGCCCCAGCATTTT
CASSLDGRGDGQPQHF
>NA|NA|14|TRBV4-2|TRBJ2-7
TGTGCCAGCAGCCAGGGACTGGAGACCTACGAGCAGTACTTC
CASSQGLETYEQYF
>NA|TRBD1|13|TRBV7-9|TRBJ1-4
TGTGCCAGCAGGGACAGGGTCGACGAAAAACTGTTTTTT
CASRDRVDEKLFF
>NA|NA|17|TRBV6-5|TRBJ2-1
TGTGCCAGCAGTTACTCCGTTAGCCGTGACTCCTACAATGAGCAGTTCTTC
CASSYSVSRDSYNEQFF
>once|NA|14|TRBV15|TRBJ1-1
TGTGCCACCAGCTTCGGACTGGGGAACACTGAAGCTTTCTTT
CATSFGLGNTEAFF
>NA|NA|16|TRBV29-1|TRBJ2-3
TGCAGCGTTGAAGATGATTCCAGGGTGATTGGAGATACGCAGTATTTT
CSVEDDSRVIGDTQYF
>NA|TRBD2|16|TRBV7-9|TRBJ2-2
TGTGCCAGCAGCCTTAGCGGGAGGGCCAGGACCGGGGAGCTGTTTTTT
CASSLSGRARTGELFF
>NA|TRBD1|12|TRBV30|TRBJ2-7
TGTGCCTGGGGACAGGTCACCTACGAGCAGTACTTC
CAWGQVTYEQYF
>NA|NA|17|TRBV6-1|TRBJ1-6
TGTGCCAGCAGTAAAGAATCCTTACGGTTCTATAATTCACCCCTCCACTTT
CASSKESLRFYNSPLHF
>NA|NA|12|TRBV2|TRBJ2-1
TGTGCCACCAATGGGGGGTACAATGAGCAGTTCTTC
CATNGGYNEQFF
>once|NA|16|TRBV10-3|TRBJ1-2
TGTGCCATCAGTGATAGGGAGGATATCATTGTGGATGGCTACACCTTC
CAISDREDIIVDGYTF
>NA|TRBD1|14|TRBV24-1|TRBJ2-3
TGTGCCACCGGAACCGGGACAGCCAGGGATACGCAGTATTTT
CATGTGTARDTQYF
>NA|TRBD2|18|TRBV9|TRBJ2-1
TGTGCCAGCAGCGTCCGTGCGATGACTAGCGGGAGATCTGGTGAGCAGTTCTTC
CASSVRAMTSGRSGEQFF
>NA|NA|17|TRBV6-5|TRBJ2-5
TGTGCCAGCAGTTACTCGAGGAGTCTGAGACCTGAAGAGACCCAGTACTTC
CASSYSRSLRPEETQYF
>NA|NA|15|TRBV12-3/TRBV12-4|TRBJ1-5
TGTGCCAGCAGCCTTCAGCCAGGGAGCAATCAGCCCCAGCATTTT
CASSLQPGSNQPQHF
>NA|NA|13|TRBV24-1|TRBJ1-1
TGTGCCACCAGCTCGGACGGGAACACTGAAGCTTTCTTT
CATSSDGNTEAFF
>NA|NA|11|TRBV6-6|TRBJ1-2
TGTGCCCGGGGGGAAGGGAATGGCTACACCTTC
CARGEGNGYTF
>NA|NA|16|TRBV7-9|TRBJ2-2
TGTGCCAGCATCCAAGGGGGGGCTTCGAACACCGGGGAGCTGTTTTTT
CASIQGGASNTGELFF
>NA|NA|16|TRBV5-1|TRBJ1-1
TGCGCCAGCAGTGAGGGCCCATCTGTTAGAAACACTGAAGCTTTCTTT
CASSEGPSVRNTEAFF
>few|NA|12|TRBV18|TRBJ1-5
TGTGCCAGCTCAGGGCAGGCTCAGCCCCAGCATTTT
CASSGQAQPQHF
>NA|NA|16|TRBV12-3/TRBV12-4|TRBJ1-1
TGTGCCAGCAGTTTAGCGCTGGGGGTGGTGAACACTGAAGCTTTCTTT
CASSLALGVVNTEAFF
>NA|NA|15|TRBV10-3|TRBJ2-1
TGTGCCATCAGTGAGAGTCGCGAGACCGACAATGAGCAGTTCTTC
CAISESRETDNEQFF
>NA|NA|14|TRBV4-1|TRBJ2-7
TGCGCCAGCAGCCAAGATCAAACCTCCTACGAGCAGTACTTC
CASSQDQTSYEQYF
>NA|NA|14|TRBV21-1|TRBJ1-6
TGTGCCAGCAGCAAAGGGGACAGAAATTCACCCCTCCACTTT
CASSKGDRNSPLHF
>NA|NA|12|TRBV7-3|TRBJ2-2
TGTGCGTCCATGGACCAGACCGGGGAGCTGTTTTTT
CASMDQTGELFF
>NA|NA|13|TRBV27|TRBJ2-7
TGTGCCAGCAGTTTACAGGCGACCTACGAGCAGTACTTC
CASSLQATYEQYF
>few|TRBD2|15|TRBV27|TRBJ2-1
TGTGCCAGCAGTCTATCCGGGACTACGTACAATGAGCAGTTCTTC
CASSLSGTTYNEQFF
>NA|TRBD2|16|TRBV19|TRBJ2-7
TGTGCCAGTACCCCAGCGGGACTAGCGAGCTCCTACGAGCAGTACTTC
CASTPAGLASSYEQYF
>NA|TRBD1|14|TRBV28|TRBJ1-1
TGTGCCAGCAGTTTTCGTCACAGGGGAACTGAAGCTTTCTTT
CASSFRHRGTEAFF
>few|TRBD2|15|TRBV28|TRBJ2-4
TGTGCCAGCAGCCGGCTAGCGGAAGCCAAAAACATTCAGTACTTC
CASSRLAEAKNIQYF
>NA|TRBD2|17|TRBV28|TRBJ2-4
TGTGCCAGCAGTTTGTCCCCCGGGACTAGCACCAAAAACATTCAGTACTTC
CASSLSPGTSTKNIQYF
>NA|TRBD1|14|TRBV6-5|TRBJ1-5
TGTGCCAGCAGTTTCGGGACAGGCATTCAGCCCCAGCATTTT
CASSFGTGIQPQHF
>few|NA|11|TRBV27|TRBJ2-3
TGTGCCAGCAGTTTCGCAGATACGCAGTATTTT
CASSFADTQYF
>NA|TRBD2|15|TRBV19|TRBJ2-2
TGTGCCAGTAGTATACTAGCGGAGAACACCGGGGAGCTGTTTTTT
CASSILAENTGELFF